Listed below are T cell receptor beta chains from one sample, sequenced in a study of blood T cell repertoires in COVID-19. The data were produced by immunoSEQ multiplex PCR, yet TCRdb's version contains in-frame clones alone and is incomplete. Among approximately 100,000 clones listed, 84% were seen once. Source material: peripheral blood. The receptors come from a woman aged 50 to 60 with acute or convalescent COVID-19. CDR3s include the opening cysteine and the closing phenylalanine or tryptophan. D genes are given only for firm matches. Clone sizes are given selectively: once, few, many, or a class where the clone is expanded.

v_gene: TRBV4-1; abundance: .; j_gene: TRBJ1-5; d_gene: .; CDR3nt: TGCGCCAGCAGCCAAGATCCCGGGGGGTATAGCAATCAGCCCCAGCATTTT; CDR3aa: CASSQDPGGYSNQPQHF
v_gene: TRBV19; abundance: few; j_gene: TRBJ2-7; d_gene: TRBD1; CDR3nt: TGTGCCAGTAGTCAGATGACAGGGGGCAACTACGAGCAGTACTTC; CDR3aa: CASSQMTGGNYEQYF
v_gene: TRBV27; abundance: .; j_gene: TRBJ2-3; d_gene: .; CDR3nt: TGTGCCAGCAGTTTCCCTAGCGCTACGCAGTATTTT; CDR3aa: CASSFPSATQYF
v_gene: TRBV10-1; abundance: once; j_gene: TRBJ1-3; d_gene: .; CDR3nt: TGCGCCAGCAAGCTAAGGAGGGTGCCCCACTCTGGAAACACCATATATTTT; CDR3aa: CASKLRRVPHSGNTIYF
v_gene: TRBV4-1; abundance: .; j_gene: TRBJ1-2; d_gene: .; CDR3nt: TGCGCCAGCAGCCAAGAGGGGGGTTTTAGCTACACCTTC; CDR3aa: CASSQEGGFSYTF
v_gene: TRBV6-1; abundance: .; j_gene: TRBJ1-3; d_gene: TRBD1; CDR3nt: TGTGCCAGCAGTGAAGCCCTGACAGGGGGCCATGGAAACACCATATATTTT; CDR3aa: CASSEALTGGHGNTIYF
v_gene: TRBV12-5; abundance: .; j_gene: TRBJ1-5; d_gene: .; CDR3nt: TGTGCTAGTGCCTTACCTCAGGGGAGCAATCAGCCCCAGCATTTT; CDR3aa: CASALPQGSNQPQHF
v_gene: TRBV19; abundance: .; j_gene: TRBJ1-2; d_gene: .; CDR3nt: TGTGCCACCGCTACCTACAGTTCTTGGGGCTACACCTTC; CDR3aa: CATATYSSWGYTF
v_gene: TRBV27; abundance: .; j_gene: TRBJ2-7; d_gene: TRBD1; CDR3nt: TGTGCCAGCAGTTCACCGGGACAGGGCTACGAGCAGTACTTC; CDR3aa: CASSSPGQGYEQYF
v_gene: TRBV2; abundance: once; j_gene: TRBJ1-4; d_gene: TRBD1; CDR3nt: TGTGCCAGCAGTTTACAGGGGGGGAATGAAAAACTGTTTTTT; CDR3aa: CASSLQGGNEKLFF
v_gene: TRBV5-1; abundance: .; j_gene: TRBJ2-1; d_gene: .; CDR3nt: TGCGCCAGCAGCTTAGACAATTCCTACAATGAGCAGTTCTTC; CDR3aa: CASSLDNSYNEQFF
v_gene: TRBV11-2; abundance: .; j_gene: TRBJ2-5; d_gene: TRBD1; CDR3nt: TGTGCCAGCAGCTCCTCAGACAGGGGGTGGGAGACCCAGTACTTC; CDR3aa: CASSSSDRGWETQYF
v_gene: TRBV5-4; abundance: .; j_gene: TRBJ1-4; d_gene: TRBD1; CDR3nt: TGTGCCAGCAGCTCCTCCTTCGGGACAGAAAATGAAAAACTGTTTTTT; CDR3aa: CASSSSFGTENEKLFF
v_gene: TRBV7-2; abundance: few; j_gene: TRBJ1-6; d_gene: .; CDR3nt: TGTGCCAGCAGCTTCTCGGGGGGCAGAGGCCCTAATTCACCCCTCCACTTT; CDR3aa: CASSFSGGRGPNSPLHF
v_gene: TRBV11-2; abundance: .; j_gene: TRBJ1-1; d_gene: .; CDR3nt: TGTGCCAGCAGCTCCAGATTCGACGGGAATGAAGCTTTCTTT; CDR3aa: CASSSRFDGNEAFF
v_gene: TRBV19; abundance: .; j_gene: TRBJ1-1; d_gene: .; CDR3nt: TGTGCCAGTAGTATAGGGCAACAGTTGAACACTGAAGCTTTCTTT; CDR3aa: CASSIGQQLNTEAFF
v_gene: TRBV5-5; abundance: .; j_gene: TRBJ2-3; d_gene: TRBD2; CDR3nt: TGTGCCAGCAGCTCGGGACTAGGAGAAGGAACAGATACGCAGTATTTT; CDR3aa: CASSSGLGEGTDTQYF
v_gene: TRBV19; abundance: .; j_gene: TRBJ2-5; d_gene: TRBD1; CDR3nt: TGTGCCAGCACCCCTTCCGGGACAGGGAGGTTAGGGGAGACCCAGTACTTC; CDR3aa: CASTPSGTGRLGETQYF
v_gene: TRBV6-2/TRBV6-3; abundance: .; j_gene: TRBJ2-7; d_gene: .; CDR3nt: TGTGCCAGCAGTTACAGGACAGAAGACTCTTACTTC; CDR3aa: CASSYRTEDSYF
v_gene: TRBV6-5; abundance: .; j_gene: TRBJ1-5; d_gene: TRBD1; CDR3nt: TGTGCCAGCAAAGAACAGGGGATCAATCAGCCCCAGCATTTT; CDR3aa: CASKEQGINQPQHF
v_gene: TRBV27; abundance: .; j_gene: TRBJ1-1; d_gene: .; CDR3nt: TGTGCCAGCAGTTTATCGAGGGGGATTACTGAAGCTTTCTTT; CDR3aa: CASSLSRGITEAFF
v_gene: TRBV12-3/TRBV12-4; abundance: .; j_gene: TRBJ1-2; d_gene: .; CDR3nt: TGTGCCAGCAGTTTTCAGGAATCCTATGGCTACACCTTC; CDR3aa: CASSFQESYGYTF
v_gene: TRBV21-1; abundance: .; j_gene: TRBJ2-7; d_gene: .; CDR3nt: TGTGCCAGCAGCAAACGGCCTAAGGGGGCCGAGCAGTACTTC; CDR3aa: CASSKRPKGAEQYF
v_gene: TRBV14; abundance: .; j_gene: TRBJ1-1; d_gene: .; CDR3nt: TGTGCCAGCACCCCCTTTGATTACAGGGTCACTGAAGCTTTCTTT; CDR3aa: CASTPFDYRVTEAFF
v_gene: TRBV5-1; abundance: .; j_gene: TRBJ2-6; d_gene: .; CDR3nt: TGCGCCAGCAGCTTTACGCAGGGAACCAACGTCCTGACTTTC; CDR3aa: CASSFTQGTNVLTF
v_gene: TRBV7-6; abundance: .; j_gene: TRBJ1-1; d_gene: TRBD1; CDR3nt: TGTGCCAGCAGCTTTAACAGGGGGCTAGACACTGAAGCTTTCTTT; CDR3aa: CASSFNRGLDTEAFF
v_gene: TRBV7-2; abundance: .; j_gene: TRBJ2-3; d_gene: .; CDR3nt: TGTGCCAGCAGCACCAGAGGCCCGGGACTGGGCACAGATACGCAGTATTTT; CDR3aa: CASSTRGPGLGTDTQYF
v_gene: TRBV24-1; abundance: .; j_gene: TRBJ2-1; d_gene: TRBD2; CDR3nt: TGTGCCACCAGTGATTTGAGTCAAGCGGGGGGGGACAATGAGCAGTTCTTC; CDR3aa: CATSDLSQAGGDNEQFF
v_gene: TRBV6-5; abundance: .; j_gene: TRBJ1-1; d_gene: .; CDR3nt: TGTGCTAGCAGTTACTCGATGGGGAGGGGCACTGAAGCTTTCTTT; CDR3aa: CASSYSMGRGTEAFF
v_gene: TRBV19; abundance: once; j_gene: TRBJ2-7; d_gene: TRBD1; CDR3nt: TGTGCCAGTAGTACAAGGACAGGGCAGTCCTACGAGCAGTACTTC; CDR3aa: CASSTRTGQSYEQYF
v_gene: TRBV6-5; abundance: .; j_gene: TRBJ1-2; d_gene: TRBD1; CDR3nt: TGTGCCAGCATCCCAGTGACAGGGGGAGGCTATGGCTACACCTTC; CDR3aa: CASIPVTGGGYGYTF
v_gene: TRBV5-1; abundance: .; j_gene: TRBJ1-1; d_gene: .; CDR3nt: TGCGCCAGCACCTCGACAGGACTTAACACTGAAGCTTTCTTT; CDR3aa: CASTSTGLNTEAFF
v_gene: TRBV19; abundance: few; j_gene: TRBJ1-2; d_gene: .; CDR3nt: TGTGCCAGTTCCAAAAAGGGGGGGGACATACGAGGCTACACCTTC; CDR3aa: CASSKKGGDIRGYTF
v_gene: TRBV14; abundance: .; j_gene: TRBJ1-1; d_gene: .; CDR3nt: TGTGCCAGCAGCCAACTCCGGGTCTCTGAAGCTTTCTTT; CDR3aa: CASSQLRVSEAFF
v_gene: TRBV11-3; abundance: .; j_gene: TRBJ2-5; d_gene: TRBD1; CDR3nt: TGTGCCAGCAGCCGTCAGGGGGCACAGACCCAGTACTTC; CDR3aa: CASSRQGAQTQYF
v_gene: TRBV19; abundance: .; j_gene: TRBJ1-2; d_gene: .; CDR3nt: TGTGCCAGTGTCCTGACAGGTTATAACTATGGCTACACCTTC; CDR3aa: CASVLTGYNYGYTF
v_gene: TRBV19; abundance: .; j_gene: TRBJ2-1; d_gene: .; CDR3nt: TGTGCCAGTAGTATTAGAGATCCAGGGGGAGGAGATGAGCAGTTCTTC; CDR3aa: CASSIRDPGGGDEQFF
v_gene: TRBV10-1; abundance: .; j_gene: TRBJ2-3; d_gene: TRBD2; CDR3nt: TGCGCCAGCAGTGAGACCGCGGGAGGTTCTAGCACAGATACGCAGTATTTT; CDR3aa: CASSETAGGSSTDTQYF
v_gene: TRBV5-4; abundance: .; j_gene: TRBJ1-2; d_gene: TRBD1; CDR3nt: TGTGCCAGCAGCTTTTCCGGGACAGACTATGGCTACACCTTC; CDR3aa: CASSFSGTDYGYTF
v_gene: TRBV30; abundance: .; j_gene: TRBJ1-4; d_gene: .; CDR3nt: TGTGCCTGGAGTGAAACGGGGGCTAATGAAAAACTGTTTTTT; CDR3aa: CAWSETGANEKLFF
v_gene: TRBV10-3; abundance: .; j_gene: TRBJ1-2; d_gene: .; CDR3nt: TGTGCCATCAGTGAGTCCCCCAGATATGGCTACACCTTC; CDR3aa: CAISESPRYGYTF
v_gene: TRBV20-1; abundance: .; j_gene: TRBJ1-1; d_gene: .; CDR3nt: TGCAGTGCTAGGGAGTCCACTGAAGCTTTCTTT; CDR3aa: CSARESTEAFF
v_gene: TRBV25-1; abundance: .; j_gene: TRBJ2-3; d_gene: .; CDR3nt: TGTGCCAGCAGTGCGTGGGTAGGGGTGGAAGATACGCAGTATTTT; CDR3aa: CASSAWVGVEDTQYF
v_gene: TRBV4-2; abundance: .; j_gene: TRBJ1-2; d_gene: TRBD1; CDR3nt: TGTGCCAGCAGCCAAGATTACAGGGGCGGCGGTGGCTACACCTTC; CDR3aa: CASSQDYRGGGGYTF
v_gene: TRBV27; abundance: once; j_gene: TRBJ2-7; d_gene: TRBD2; CDR3nt: TGTGCCAGCAGGTGGGGGACTAGCGGGGGGCCATACGAGCAGTACTTC; CDR3aa: CASRWGTSGGPYEQYF
v_gene: TRBV4-2; abundance: .; j_gene: TRBJ2-3; d_gene: TRBD2; CDR3nt: TGTGCCAGCAGCCAAGGTAGCGGGGGGGCGAAAATAGATACGCAGTATTTT; CDR3aa: CASSQGSGGAKIDTQYF
v_gene: TRBV27; abundance: .; j_gene: TRBJ1-4; d_gene: .; CDR3nt: TGTGCCAGCAGTCGCTGGGGGGATGAAAAACTGTTTTTT; CDR3aa: CASSRWGDEKLFF
v_gene: TRBV9; abundance: .; j_gene: TRBJ2-1; d_gene: .; CDR3nt: TGTGCCAGCAGCGACGGGACACGAGACCTCTACAATGAGCAGTTCTTC; CDR3aa: CASSDGTRDLYNEQFF
v_gene: TRBV5-1; abundance: .; j_gene: TRBJ1-1; d_gene: .; CDR3nt: TGCGCCAGCAGCTTGGTTCTCAACACTGAAGCTTTCTTT; CDR3aa: CASSLVLNTEAFF
v_gene: TRBV6-5; abundance: .; j_gene: TRBJ1-2; d_gene: .; CDR3nt: TGTGCCAGCAGTTACGGGGGGACCTATGGCTACACCTTC; CDR3aa: CASSYGGTYGYTF
v_gene: TRBV13; abundance: once; j_gene: TRBJ2-5; d_gene: TRBD1; CDR3nt: TGTGCCAGCAGCTCAAAAGACAGGGCGGAGACCCAGTACTTC; CDR3aa: CASSSKDRAETQYF
v_gene: TRBV19; abundance: .; j_gene: TRBJ1-5; d_gene: .; CDR3nt: TGTGCCAGTAGTAAGTCCCACACCAATCAGCCCCAGCATTTT; CDR3aa: CASSKSHTNQPQHF
v_gene: TRBV7-3; abundance: .; j_gene: TRBJ2-1; d_gene: TRBD1; CDR3nt: TGTGCCAGCAGTTCAACAGGGGGCTCCCAGGTAGAGCAGTTCTTC; CDR3aa: CASSSTGGSQVEQFF
v_gene: TRBV5-1; abundance: .; j_gene: TRBJ2-3; d_gene: .; CDR3nt: TGCGCCAGCAGAACCACAGGAGTGCTCACAGATACGCAGTATTTT; CDR3aa: CASRTTGVLTDTQYF
v_gene: TRBV7-9; abundance: .; j_gene: TRBJ1-5; d_gene: .; CDR3nt: TGTGCCAGCAGCTTAGTTCCGGAGAATCAGCCCCAGCATTTT; CDR3aa: CASSLVPENQPQHF
v_gene: TRBV5-1; abundance: .; j_gene: TRBJ1-1; d_gene: .; CDR3nt: TGCGCCAGCAGCTTGGTAGTTGGTACAGGGTGGGGAACTGAAGCTTTCTTT; CDR3aa: CASSLVVGTGWGTEAFF
v_gene: TRBV5-1; abundance: .; j_gene: TRBJ2-2; d_gene: .; CDR3nt: TGCGCCAGCAGCTTGGTCCTAGGGGACACCGGGGAGCTGTTTTTT; CDR3aa: CASSLVLGDTGELFF
v_gene: TRBV9; abundance: .; j_gene: TRBJ2-3; d_gene: TRBD2; CDR3nt: TGTGCCAGCAGCGTAAGGGCGGGGGGGCCCGATACGCAGTATTTT; CDR3aa: CASSVRAGGPDTQYF
v_gene: TRBV3-1/TRBV3-2; abundance: .; j_gene: TRBJ2-3; d_gene: .; CDR3nt: TGTGCCAGCAGCCGAGGTATAGAGTACGGCACAGATACGCAGTATTTT; CDR3aa: CASSRGIEYGTDTQYF